This T cell receptor beta chain was identified during a study of T cell responses to AZD1222 COVID-19 vaccine. Measured with immunoSEQ multiplex PCR; TCRdb has only the in-frame clones, and not every one. The sample shows 110,000 to 150,000 clones, approximately 93% of them seen only once. General study findings and limits: It should be noted that donors were predominantly white British and more often female, and clonal diversity was possibly underestimated.

About this clone itself: Its matching antigen is unknown.

The receptor was isolated from an adult in good health. Here the sequenced sample was peripheral blood, taken on day 0 of AZD1222 vaccination.

The DNA of the CDR3 is TGCAGTGCTAGTGAAGGGACGACGGATGGCTACACCTTC. Translating it yields CSASEGTTDGYTF. This chain joins TRBV20-1 and TRBJ1-2; possibly TRBD1 for D (5 bases). V was pared by 3 bases and J by 6 bases, with 14 bases between. This CDR3 contains 13 residues. In germline, CDR1 is DFQATT, CDR2 SNEGSKA (reference sequence).